A selection of T cell receptor beta chains follows, all from one sample in a study of graft-versus-host responses after intestinal transplantation. No antigen is known for these receptors. TCRdb's table, derived via immunoSEQ multiplex PCR, lists solely in-frame clones and lacks some. The repertoire holds over 75,000 clones, with around nine tenths as singletons. Here the sequenced sample was unstimulated CD4+ T cells sorted from spleen or lymph node cells, taken before intestinal transplant. The source is a human donor who received an intestinal transplant. The CDR3 runs from the conserved cysteine through the conserved F or W. The order of the fields is V gene, J gene, clone size, CDR3 protein. Expanded clones get a size class; other rows say once, few or many, or leave the size out.

v_call: TRBV2
j_call: TRBJ2-3
clone_size: NA
cdr3_aa: CASSEALAGLADTQYF

v_call: TRBV28
j_call: TRBJ2-7
clone_size: NA
cdr3_aa: CASSPGTGPSVEQYF

v_call: TRBV7-9
j_call: TRBJ2-1
clone_size: NA
cdr3_aa: CASSSDGLANEQFF

v_call: TRBV28
j_call: TRBJ2-3
clone_size: NA
cdr3_aa: CASSLVRHASTDTQYF

v_call: TRBV9
j_call: TRBJ1-3
clone_size: once
cdr3_aa: CASSATGNSGNTIYF

v_call: TRBV5-1
j_call: TRBJ1-1
clone_size: NA
cdr3_aa: CASSFTGINTEAFF

v_call: TRBV18
j_call: TRBJ2-7
clone_size: NA
cdr3_aa: CASSPGPPGEQYF

v_call: TRBV5-4
j_call: TRBJ2-3
clone_size: NA
cdr3_aa: CASSLVGPSGRATDTQYF

v_call: TRBV27
j_call: TRBJ2-2
clone_size: NA
cdr3_aa: CASSRVSGTNTGELFF

v_call: TRBV6-6
j_call: TRBJ1-5
clone_size: medium-sized
cdr3_aa: CASRLGQDHQPQHF

v_call: TRBV11-3
j_call: TRBJ2-3
clone_size: few
cdr3_aa: CASSPGQGTDTQYF

v_call: TRBV4-1
j_call: TRBJ1-3
clone_size: once
cdr3_aa: CASSQKPTLTNSGNTIYF

v_call: TRBV30
j_call: TRBJ1-2
clone_size: NA
cdr3_aa: CACRRGPHGYTF

v_call: TRBV28
j_call: TRBJ1-1
clone_size: NA
cdr3_aa: CASSLLGDTEAFF

v_call: TRBV29-1
j_call: TRBJ1-2
clone_size: once
cdr3_aa: CSVADRSNYGYTF

v_call: TRBV5-1
j_call: TRBJ2-7
clone_size: few
cdr3_aa: CASSFGQGSATHEQYF

v_call: TRBV18
j_call: TRBJ1-1
clone_size: NA
cdr3_aa: CASSLKQTGGTEAFF

v_call: TRBV10-3
j_call: TRBJ2-7
clone_size: few
cdr3_aa: CAIQGIGTYEQYF

v_call: TRBV5-1
j_call: TRBJ2-7
clone_size: NA
cdr3_aa: CASSLAGGAASYEQYF

v_call: TRBV27
j_call: TRBJ1-4
clone_size: NA
cdr3_aa: CASSRQGVEEKLFF

v_call: TRBV7-6
j_call: TRBJ2-6
clone_size: NA
cdr3_aa: CASSLGTGGAGANVLTF

v_call: TRBV28
j_call: TRBJ1-4
clone_size: NA
cdr3_aa: CASSTGLWKLFF

v_call: TRBV27
j_call: TRBJ2-2
clone_size: NA
cdr3_aa: CASSLRSGINPGELFF

v_call: TRBV7-8
j_call: TRBJ1-2
clone_size: NA
cdr3_aa: CASSSRQGVPYGYTF

v_call: TRBV5-1
j_call: TRBJ2-1
clone_size: NA
cdr3_aa: CASSFASPFQDEQFF

v_call: TRBV10-2
j_call: TRBJ2-7
clone_size: NA
cdr3_aa: CATRTSGSYEQYF

v_call: TRBV5-1
j_call: TRBJ2-5
clone_size: NA
cdr3_aa: CASSGGLPRETQYF

v_call: TRBV6-5
j_call: TRBJ2-2
clone_size: NA
cdr3_aa: CASKGLAGNTGELFF

v_call: TRBV27
j_call: TRBJ1-2
clone_size: NA
cdr3_aa: CASSFKGTNYGYTF

v_call: TRBV19
j_call: TRBJ1-1
clone_size: NA
cdr3_aa: CASSMSRTGGLGEAFF

v_call: TRBV11-2
j_call: TRBJ2-1
clone_size: NA
cdr3_aa: CASSPREGAMPEQFF

v_call: TRBV6-1
j_call: TRBJ1-5
clone_size: once
cdr3_aa: CASSETQGTQPQHF

v_call: TRBV2
j_call: TRBJ1-1
clone_size: NA
cdr3_aa: CASSVEGSTEAFF

v_call: TRBV10-2
j_call: TRBJ2-3
clone_size: once
cdr3_aa: CASSARGVPTDTQYF